Each of the 13 T cell receptor beta chains below was sequenced from the same sample in a study of OX40 agonist ivuxolimab in advanced cancers. The table came from immunoSEQ multiplex PCR; TCRdb's copy has only in-frame clones and leaves some out. The profile covers about 84,000 clones, with over 85% appearing a single time and around 10% taken by the ten largest. Here the sequenced sample was CD4+ or CD8+ T cells sorted from blood, taken in a trial of the OX40 agonist ivuxolimab. These receptors were collected from an adult with an advanced solid tumor such as melanoma, head and neck, liver or kidney cancer.

The V gene is TRBV6-4, the J gene TRBJ2-1, with 7 positions matching TRBD1. CDR3 size: 15 residues. The ends lost 3 bases at V and 5 bases at J; junction bases unmatched: 7. In germline, CDR1 is MRHNA, CDR2 SNTAGT. The CDR3: CASSDSWTGNNEQFF. Here the CDR3 DNA reads TGTGCCAGCAGTGATTCCTGGACAGGTAACAATGAGCAGTTCTTC.

This clone was picked up one time. The chain is built from TRBV13 and TRBJ2-3, with D perhaps matching TRBD2 (7 bases). Between the trimmed V and J ends, which lost 1 base and 2 bases, there was a span of 13 bases. Germline assignment: CDR1 PRHDT and CDR2 FYEKMQ (reference sequence). The CDR3 consists of 16 residues. CDR3 sequence reads: CASSLEGEGITDTQYF. Written as DNA, the CDR3 is TGTGCCAGCAGCTTAGAGGGGGAGGGAATCACAGATACGCAGTATTTT.

The chain couples TRBV5-8 to TRBJ1-4, with D perhaps TRBD1 (6 bases). V dropped 1 base and J dropped 5 bases, with 18 bases sitting between them. CDR3 length equals 17 residues. Germline V gene lookup returns CDR1 SGHTS and CDR2 YDEGEE. The CDR3 loop is CASSLWFLRTENEKLFF. For the CDR3, the DNA is TGTGCCAGCAGCTTGTGGTTTTTGCGGACAGAAAATGAAAAACTGTTTTTT.

The chain uses TRBV6-4 and TRBJ2-7; 9 nucleotides line up with TRBD2. Trimming at V came to 0 bases and at J to 2 bases, leaving 17 bases not matched to a gene. The CDR3 spans 20 residues. Per germline, CDR1 MRHNA and CDR2 SNTAGT. CDR3 in amino acids: CASSDSAGGVAGAITYEQYF. The CDR3 DNA reads TGTGCCAGCAGTGACTCGGCCGGTGGGGTAGCGGGAGCAATTACCTACGAGCAGTACTTC.

V is TRBV19 and J is TRBJ2-7; TRBD2 matches at 7 bases. The junction had 5 bases not matched to a gene; V was cut back by 1 base and J by 2 bases. The CDR3 totals 15 residues. Germline CDR1 reads LNHDA; CDR2 reads SQIVND (reference sequence). As DNA, the CDR3 is TGTGCCAGTAGTATAGCGCCTAGCGGTACCTACGAGCAGTACTTC. This sequence encodes CASSIAPSGTYEQYF. Supplemented by reference TRBV19 and TRBJ2-7, the full variable domain reads DGGITQSPKYLFRKEGQNVTLSCEQNLNHDAMYWYRQDPGQGLRLIYYSQIVNDFQKGDIAEGYSVSREKKESFPLTVTSAQKNPTAFYLCASSIAPSGTYEQYFGPGTRLTVT.

The chain employs TRBV4-1 and TRBJ2-2, with a tentative D call TRBD1 (6 bases). Germline V gene data show CDR1 as MGHRA and CDR2 as YSYEKL. The CDR3 consists of 14 residues. V shed 6 bases and J shed 4 bases, with 12 bases lying between them. The CDR3 DNA is TGCGCCAGCAGTCCCGGACAGTTCACCGGGGAGCTGTTTTTT. It encodes CASSPGQFTGELFF.

This rearrangement joins TRBV7-8 to TRBJ2-5, with 7 nucleotides matching TRBD1. Unmatched junction bases numbered 6, after V lost 4 bases and J lost 1 base. Germline CDR1 reads SGHVS; CDR2 reads FQNEAQ. The CDR3 has 15 amino acids. The CDR3 sequence: CASSSAYRGQETQYF. The CDR3 DNA reads as TGTGCCAGCAGCTCAGCCTACAGGGGCCAAGAGACCCAGTACTTC. Based on the CDR3 plus reference TRBV7-8 and TRBJ2-5, the full variable domain is GAGVSQSPRYKVAKRGQDVALRCDPISGHVSLFWYQQALGQGPEFLTYFQNEAQLDKSGLPSDRFFAERPEGSVSTLKIQRTQQEDSAVYLCASSSAYRGQETQYFGPGTRLLVL.

The rearrangement links TRBV6-6 to TRBJ2-7; unclear D gene. CDR1 is MNHNY and CDR2 is SVGAGI in the germline V gene (reference sequence). CDR3 length: 11 residues. V was pared by 0 bases and J by 7 bases, with 4 bases between. The CDR3, as DNA: TGTGCCAGCAGTTACTCTCATGAGCAGTACTTC. Amino acids: CASSYSHEQYF.

CDR3 amino acids: CASSQGTSGSPYNEQFF. CDR3 sequence (DNA): TGCGCCAGCAGCCAAGGAACTAGCGGGAGCCCCTACAATGAGCAGTTCTTC. The chain recombines TRBV4-3 with TRBJ2-1; 11 nucleotides agree with TRBD2. V shed 1 base and J 2 bases; nucleotides not matched to a gene: 4. In germline, CDR1 is LGHNA, CDR2 YSLEER. This CDR3 is 17 amino acids long.

Here the CDR3 reads CASSEWGSGGTAYEQYF. In nucleotides, the CDR3 is TGTGCCAGCAGTGAATGGGGGTCGGGGGGCACCGCCTACGAGCAGTACTTC. The chain combines TRBV6-1 with TRBJ2-7; tentatively, D is TRBD2 (7 bases). The CDR3 has 17 residues. With 2 bases removed from V and 2 bases from J, the gap between germline ends came to 19 bases. Germline CDR1 reads MNHNS; CDR2 reads SASEGT.

The rearrangement joins TRBV6-4 to TRBJ1-2; 12 bases line up with TRBD1. Germline V gives CDR1 MRHNA, CDR2 SNTAGT. The trim removed 6 bases at V and 6 bases at J, leaving 5 bases unmatched. This CDR3 spans 14 amino acids. In DNA form, the CDR3 reads TGTGCCAGCAGGCCGGGACAGGGGGCCCATGGCTACACCTTC. Translation gives CASRPGQGAHGYTF.

This chain uses TRBV27 with TRBJ2-1; D gene uncertain. The CDR3 has 11 amino acids. V was pared by 10 bases and J by 4 bases, with 8 bases between. CDR1 MNHEY and CDR2 SMNVEV come from the germline V gene (reference sequence). The CDR3 spells CATTMYNEQFF. The CDR3 DNA reads TGTGCCACCACGATGTACAATGAGCAGTTCTTC.

V gene TRBV5-1 combines with J gene TRBJ1-1; 7 nucleotides match TRBD1. Germline V gene data show CDR1 as SGHRS and CDR2 as YFSETQ. There are 18 residues in the CDR3. V lost 1 base and J lost 0; bases outside the gene matches: 12. The CDR3 protein is CASSLSRGRGGVNTEAFF. CDR3 sequence (DNA): TGCGCCAGCAGCTTGTCTAGGGGGCGAGGGGGAGTGAACACTGAAGCTTTCTTT. The full variable domain, completed using reference TRBV5-1 and TRBJ1-1, is KAGVTQTPRYLIKTRGQQVTLSCSPISGHRSVSWYQQTPGQGLQFLFEYFSETQRNKGNFPGRFSGRQFSNSRSEMNVSTLELGDSALYLCASSLSRGRGGVNTEAFFGQGTRLTVV.